The 26 T cell receptor beta chains listed next were all sequenced from one sample in a study of blood T cell repertoires in COVID-19. Clones were read by immunoSEQ multiplex PCR, and TCRdb kept only the in-frame ones, dropping some. In the table there are about 270,000 clones, about 89% of which are singletons. What was sequenced was peripheral blood. All receptors derive from a man aged 40-55 years with active or convalescent COVID-19.

The chain recombines TRBV27 with TRBJ1-1; the D gene is possibly TRBD1 (6 bases). The CDR3 spans 13 residues. Trimming stripped 8 bases from V and 3 bases from J, with 13 bases between. Per germline, CDR1 MNHEY and CDR2 SMNVEV (reference sequence). In DNA form, the CDR3 reads TGTGCCAGCTCAGAAGGGGGATACACTGAAGCTTTCTTT. Translation: CASSEGGYTEAFF.

Concerning this clone: At the DNA level, this CDR3 is encoded by other sequences in the same sample as well. V usage is TRBV5-5 and J usage is TRBJ2-7; D is uncertain. This CDR3 region has 11 residues. V gave up 4 bases and J gave up 3 bases, with 5 bases separating them. Germline assignment: CDR1 SGHKS and CDR2 YYEKEE (reference sequence). CDR3 protein: CASSISYEQYF. CDR3 DNA: TGTGCCAGCAGCATTAGCTACGAGCAGTACTTC.

The V and J genes are TRBV6-4 and TRBJ2-6; perhaps TRBD2 as D (6 bases). CDR1 and CDR2 from the germline V gene are MRHNA and SNTAGT. The CDR3 runs to 19 residues. V lost 8 bases to trimming and J lost 4 bases, with 27 bases between them. CDR3 amino acids: CASYDHPGAGMAGANVLTF. The CDR3 DNA reads TGTGCCAGCTACGACCATCCGGGAGCCGGGATGGCGGGGGCCAACGTCCTGACTTTC.

The V and J genes are TRBV6-5 and TRBJ2-1; D might be TRBD1 (6 bases). The CDR3 is made up of 16 amino acids. CDR1 is MNHEY and CDR2 is SVGAGI in the germline V gene. Trimming removed 0 bases at V and 6 bases at J, with 15 bases between. The CDR3 loop reads CASSYSRDGGRNEQFF. The CDR3 bases are TGTGCCAGCAGTTACTCGAGGGATGGGGGCCGCAATGAGCAGTTCTTC.

The V and J genes are TRBV6-5 and TRBJ1-5; tentatively, D is TRBD1 (6 bases). Trimming pared 6 bases from V and 2 bases from J, leaving 8 bases between. CDR3 length: 13 amino acids. Germline V gene lookup returns CDR1 MNHEY and CDR2 SVGAGI. The CDR3 nucleotides read TGTGCCAGCAGCCACAGGGGCAATCAGCCCCAGCATTTT. This encodes CASSHRGNQPQHF.

This chain links TRBV19 with TRBJ2-1; perhaps TRBD2 as D (7 bases). Germline CDR1 reads LNHDA; CDR2 reads SQIVND (reference sequence). Trimming removed 7 bases from V and 6 bases from J, with 13 bases in between. This CDR3 has 13 residues. CDR3 in DNA: TGTGCCAGTAATCAGAGGGGGGGCAATGAGCAGTTCTTC. This translates into CASNQRGGNEQFF.

This chain links TRBV24-1 with TRBJ1-1, with 9 bases matching TRBD1. Trimming took 8 bases from V and 5 from J; bases not matched to a gene: 17. CDR3 length: 17 amino acids. Germline lookup yields CDR1 KGHDR and CDR2 SFDVKD. CDR3 protein: CATTTKGQGAKWTEAFF. The CDR3, as DNA: TGTGCCACCACCACCAAGGGACAGGGAGCCAAATGGACTGAAGCTTTCTTT.

The chain joins TRBV10-3 to TRBJ2-2; TRBD1 matches 8 bases. The CDR3 has 14 amino acids. Germline V gene data show CDR1 as ENHRY and CDR2 as SYGVKD. V trimming: 7 bases; J trimming: 6 bases; junction bases outside the gene matches: 7. CDR3 DNA: TGTGCCATCAAAGGGACAGGCCTCCCCGGGGAGCTGTTTTTT. Translating it yields CAIKGTGLPGELFF.

The chain has TRBV4-2 and TRBJ2-7; D possibly corresponds to TRBD2 (5 bases). The germline V and J ends were trimmed by 0 bases and 2 bases, with 14 bases remaining between them. The CDR3 contains 16 residues. The germline gives CDR1 LGHNA, CDR2 YNFKEQ. DNA of the CDR3: TGTGCCAGCAGCCAAGATGCCGCGGGTATACCCTACGAGCAGTACTTC. Translation: CASSQDAAGIPYEQYF.

V usage is TRBV24-1 and J usage is TRBJ2-1, with D possibly being TRBD2 (5 bases). V gave up 4 bases and J gave up 8 bases, with 11 bases separating them. The germline V gene has CDR1 KGHDR and CDR2 SFDVKD. The CDR3 spans 13 residues. The CDR3 DNA reads TGTGCCACCAGTGAGGAAGAGGACTATGAGCAGTTCTTC. Amino acids: CATSEEEDYEQFF.

The rearrangement links TRBV27 to TRBJ2-1; D call uncertain. V lost 6 bases to trimming and J lost 6 bases, with 18 bases between them. Germline CDR1 reads MNHEY; CDR2 reads SMNVEV (reference sequence). The CDR3 has 15 residues. The CDR3, as DNA: TGTGCCAGCAGCACGTTGGGCCAGTTTGCCAATGAGCAGTTCTTC. Protein product: CASSTLGQFANEQFF.

The rearrangement links TRBV29-1 to TRBJ2-2; 7 nucleotides agree with TRBD1. V lost 6 bases to trimming and J lost 2 bases; unmatched junction nucleotides: 6. Germline-derived CDR1 and CDR2 are SQVTM and ANQGSEA. The CDR3 sequence is 14 residues long. The CDR3 DNA reads TGCAGCGTGGTAGGGACAGTTAACACCGGGGAGCTGTTTTTT. Encoded protein: CSVVGTVNTGELFF.

Regarding this clone: Compared with germline, one end of the junction differs, possibly owing to a read error. The rearrangement links TRBV4-2 to TRBJ1-1; tentative D call: TRBD1 (5 bases). The CDR3 is 15 amino acids. Germline values: CDR1 LGHNA, CDR2 YNFKEQ. The CDR3 region is CASSQEAGSGQTVIF. CDR3 in DNA: TGTGCCAGCAGCCAAGAAGCTGGCTCAGGGCAAACCGTTATATTT.

This clone was detected a few times. The rearrangement uses TRBV9 and TRBJ1-2; D ambiguous. The V gene lost 0 bases and the J gene lost 0 bases, with 9 bases spanning the gap. The CDR3 totals 15 residues. Germline CDR1 is SGDLS and CDR2 is YYNGEE. Here the CDR3 DNA reads TGTGCCAGCAGCGTAGGAGCGGGATCTAACTATGGCTACACCTTC. Its translation: CASSVGAGSNYGYTF.

The rearrangement uses TRBV19 and TRBJ2-7, with 8 bases aligning to TRBD1. Trimming took 3 bases from V and 3 from J; bases not matched to a gene: 10. Germline loops: CDR1 LNHDA, CDR2 SQIVND (reference sequence). This CDR3 has 16 residues. The CDR3 bases are TGTGCCAGTAGTATTATGACAGGGGACGGCCACTACGAGCAGTACTTC. Translating gives CASSIMTGDGHYEQYF. The full variable domain, in which reference TRBV19 and TRBJ2-7 provide the parts outside the CDR3, is DGGITQSPKYLFRKEGQNVTLSCEQNLNHDAMYWYRQDPGQGLRLIYYSQIVNDFQKGDIAEGYSVSREKKESFPLTVTSAQKNPTAFYLCASSIMTGDGHYEQYFGPGTRLTVT.

V usage is TRBV28 and J usage is TRBJ1-2; 12 bases line up with TRBD1. Germline values: CDR1 MDHEN, CDR2 SYDVKM. Trimming cost V 2 bases and J 7 bases; bases outside gene matches: 11. CDR3 length equals 17 residues. CDR3 in DNA: TGTGCCAGCAGTTTAGGGACAGGGGGCGATTTGGGGTTTGGCTACACCTTC. Translation: CASSLGTGGDLGFGYTF.

The V call is TRBV5-5, the J call TRBJ2-3; 7 bases are a match to TRBD1. The germline V gene encodes CDR1 SGHKS and CDR2 YYEKEE (reference sequence). Trimming removed 7 bases from V and 0 bases from J; junction bases left unmatched: 5. The CDR3 is 14 amino acids. The DNA of the CDR3 is TGTGCCAGCGGGACAGTCATCAGCACAGATACGCAGTATTTT. Protein product: CASGTVISTDTQYF.

CDR3 residues: CATRDRPMDNSPLHF. The CDR3 region has the DNA TGTGCCACGAGGGACAGGCCAATGGATAATTCACCCCTCCACTTT. V gene TRBV10-3 combines with J gene TRBJ1-6, with 8 bases fitting TRBD1. Germline V lookup: CDR1 ENHRY, CDR2 SYGVKD. The ends lost 10 bases at V and 5 bases at J; junction bases unmatched: 10. The CDR3 is 15 amino acids.

This sequence joins TRBV11-2 and TRBJ1-5, with 8 bases identical to TRBD1. Trimming at V came to 1 base and at J to 9 bases, leaving 5 bases not matched to a gene. CDR1 SGHAT and CDR2 FQNNGV come from the germline V gene. The CDR3 has 14 residues. The CDR3 here is CASSLGSGGLPQHF. In DNA, the CDR3 is TGTGCCAGCAGCTTAGGGTCAGGGGGCCTGCCCCAGCATTTT.

The gene calls are TRBV27 and TRBJ1-1; 8 bases agree with TRBD1. The CDR3 is made up of 12 amino acids. V lost 9 bases to trimming and J lost 10 bases; unmatched junction nucleotides: 10. CDR1 and CDR2 from the germline V gene are MNHEY and SMNVEV (reference sequence). In nucleotides, the CDR3 is TGTGCCAGTAGAGGACAGGGTAGGGGAGCTTTCTTT. Its translation is CASRGQGRGAFF.

This clone was observed once. The chain carries TRBV15 and TRBJ2-7; 10 nucleotides line up with TRBD2. The CDR3 has 13 amino acids. With 10 bases clipped from V and 9 bases from J, the junction kept 12 bases outside the gene matches. Looked up from germline, CDR1 is LNHNV and CDR2 is YYDKDF (reference sequence). CDR3 sequence reads: CAISASGGGRQYF. The CDR3 DNA is TGTGCCATCAGTGCTAGCGGGGGTGGTCGGCAGTACTTC.

The chain joins TRBV10-3 to TRBJ2-7, with D possibly TRBD2 on 5 matching bases. This CDR3 has 15 amino acids. V lost 0 bases, J lost 2 bases, and 11 bases lay in between. Germline V gene sequence: CDR1 ENHRY, CDR2 SYGVKD. The CDR3 loop is CAISESTTLAYEQYF. The CDR3 DNA sequence: TGTGCCATCAGTGAGTCGACGACACTAGCCTACGAGCAGTACTTC.

The J gene is TRBJ1-1, the V gene TRBV18; perhaps TRBD1 as D (6 bases). The CDR3 is 14 residues long. Trimming cost V 5 bases and J 0 bases, with 10 bases left between them. The germline gives CDR1 KGHSH, CDR2 LQKENI. The CDR3 DNA is TGTGCCAGCTCAGAACAGGGCATGAACACTGAAGCTTTCTTT. Translation: CASSEQGMNTEAFF.

The rearrangement uses TRBV7-9 and TRBJ2-5; 8 nucleotides agree with TRBD1. After removal of 5 bases from V and 4 bases from J, the junction contained 15 bases not matched to a gene. The germline CDR1 and CDR2 sequences are SEHNR and FQNEAQ (reference sequence). This CDR3 spans 17 amino acids. The CDR3 sequence is CASSLEKPGGEGETQYF. In DNA form, the CDR3 reads TGTGCCAGCAGCCTCGAGAAGCCAGGGGGCGAAGGAGAGACCCAGTACTTC.

The count of this clone is one. CDR3 DNA sequence: TGTGCCAGCAGACAGGGTTCGTCTGAAGCTTTCTTT. This sequence encodes CASRQGSSEAFF. The chain combines TRBV9 with TRBJ1-1; maybe TRBD1 (6 bases). Germline V gene lookup returns CDR1 SGDLS and CDR2 YYNGEE. Trimming took off 5 bases at V and 6 bases at J, with 11 bases between the two ends. The CDR3 covers 12 residues.

The count of this clone is one. The CDR3 sequence is CATSGGEETQYF. Here the CDR3 DNA reads TGTGCCACCAGTGGGGGGGAAGAGACCCAGTACTTC. The chain carries TRBV24-1 and TRBJ2-5; TRBD2 is a possible D gene (6 bases). The CDR3 length is 12 residues. CDR1 is KGHDR and CDR2 is SFDVKD in the germline V gene. V was shortened by 5 bases and J by 3 bases, with 6 bases between the two germline ends.